One sample yielded the 17 T cell receptor beta chains listed below, sequenced in a study of blood T cells in healthy people across ages. Together with a sample-barcoded 5' primer, a J-beta primer mix was included in a second PCR lasting 7 to 11 cycles. MiXCR, applied by TCRdb to the 5' RACE reads, yields one record per CDR3 protein. The repertoire holds roughly 930,000 distinct CDR3 sequences, with roughly 52% as singletons. The sample taken for sequencing was blood. Every receptor here comes from a man between 25 and 39 years old in good health.

This clonotype was seen once. V and J are TRBV18 and TRBJ2-3; a weak D match, TRBD2 (5 bases). Trimming removed 2 bases at V and 5 bases at J, with 11 bases between. Germline CDR1 KGHSH, CDR2 LQKENI. This CDR3 is built from 14 residues. CDR3 sequence (DNA): TGTGCCAGCTCACCAACGAGGGCTGAAGATACGCAGTATTTT. Its translation is CASSPTRAEDTQYF.

This clonotype was observed a handful of times. This chain links TRBV27 with TRBJ2-3; tentative D call: TRBD2 (5 bases). Between the trimmed V and J ends, which lost 6 bases and 4 bases, there was a span of 14 bases. This CDR3 is 14 amino acids long. Germline CDR1 is MNHEY and CDR2 is SMNVEV (reference sequence). The CDR3 spells CASSPGLSPDTQYF. The CDR3, as DNA: TGTGCCAGCAGCCCAGGACTCTCCCCAGATACGCAGTATTTT.

The chain uses TRBV7-9 and TRBJ2-3, with D hard to call. V was trimmed by 1 base and J by 2 bases, leaving 13 bases between them. The CDR3 length is 16 residues. CDR1 and CDR2 from the germline V gene are SEHNR and FQNEAQ (reference sequence). CDR3 region: CASSLVKGLNTDTQYF. CDR3 nucleotide sequence: TGTGCCAGCAGCTTAGTGAAAGGGTTGAACACAGATACGCAGTATTTT.

This clonotype was seen at least ten times. The chain joins TRBV29-1 to TRBJ2-5; D is ambiguous. CDR3 length: 13 residues. The germline CDR1 and CDR2 sequences are SQVTM and ANQGSEA. With 1 base removed from V and 1 base from J, the gap between germline ends came to 7 bases. CDR3 nucleotide sequence: TGCAGCGTTGAAGGGTCGGTCCAAGAGACCCAGTACTTC. It codes for CSVEGSVQETQYF.

This chain joins TRBV6-1 and TRBJ1-4; 11 bases agree with TRBD1. Germline-derived CDR1 and CDR2 are MNHNS and SASEGT. The CDR3 extends over 16 amino acids. Trimming removed 1 base from V and 6 bases from J; junction bases left unmatched: 4. The CDR3 sequence: CASSEGLGQGDEKLFF. DNA of the CDR3: TGTGCCAGCAGTGAAGGGCTGGGACAGGGGGATGAAAAACTGTTTTTT.

This clonotype was found many times. The rearrangement uses TRBV12-3 or TRBV12-4 and TRBJ1-1; D is undetermined. This CDR3 contains 14 residues. V lost 5 bases and J lost 2, with 12 bases in between. CDR3 residues: CASSRTGSNTEAFF. CDR3 bases: TGTGCCAGCAGTCGAACGGGGAGTAACACTGAAGCTTTCTTT.

As to this clonotype: A read error may produce the germline difference seen at one junction end. The chain recombines TRBV28 with TRBJ2-6; 9 bases fit TRBD2. Germline CDR1 reads MDHEN; CDR2 reads SYDVKM. CDR3 length equals 15 residues. The CDR3 nucleotides read TGTGCCAGCAGTTTCCTAGCGGGGAGGGCCAGCGTCCTGACTTTC. This sequence encodes CASSFLAGRASVLTF.

This chain links TRBV20-1 with TRBJ2-1; TRBD2 is a possible D gene (5 bases). The CDR3 is made up of 15 amino acids. Germline CDR1 DFQATT, CDR2 SNEGSKA (reference sequence). With 3 bases removed from V and 4 bases from J, the gap between germline ends came to 16 bases. The DNA for the CDR3 is TGCAGTGCTAGCATCTCAAGGCGGGCGTACAATGAGCAGTTCTTC. This sequence encodes CSASISRRAYNEQFF.

The genes are TRBV25-1 and TRBJ1-2, with D possibly being TRBD1 (5 bases). From germline, CDR1 is MGHDK and CDR2 SYGVNS. V was cut by 10 bases and J by 8 bases, with 20 bases left in between. This CDR3 contains 13 residues. The CDR3 sequence is CATTVGGLEGYTF. Here the CDR3 DNA reads TGTGCCACCACGGTCGGGGGATTGGAGGGCTACACCTTC.

J is TRBJ1-2 and V is TRBV7-9; D may be TRBD1 (6 bases). Germline CDR1 is SEHNR and CDR2 is FQNEAQ (reference sequence). The CDR3 sequence is 14 residues long. With 4 bases removed from V and 3 bases from J, the gap between germline ends came to 12 bases. CDR3 coding DNA: TGTGCCAGCAGCTCAGACAGGCTCCACTATGGCTACACCTTC. Translated, it gives CASSSDRLHYGYTF.

The rearrangement joins TRBV11-1 to TRBJ2-5, with 11 positions matching TRBD2. Germline V gene lookup returns CDR1 SGHAT and CDR2 FQDESV (reference sequence). CDR3 size: 15 residues. Germline trimming cut 5 bases from V and 11 bases from J; bases unmatched to any gene: 13. The CDR3 DNA reads as TGTGCCAGCAGCATGACTAGCGGGGTTCGGAATGAGCAGTACTTC. Amino acids: CASSMTSGVRNEQYF. The complete variable domain, with remaining parts taken from reference TRBV11-1 and TRBJ2-5, reads EAEVAQSPRYKITEKSQAVAFWCDPISGHATLYWYRQILGQGPELLVQFQDESVVDDSQLPKDRFSAERLKGVDSTLKIQPAELGDSAMYLCASSMTSGVRNEQYFGPGTRLLVL.

This clonotype was detected only a few times. This chain connects TRBV18 to TRBJ1-6; D remains ambiguous. Trimming took off 2 bases at V and 7 bases at J, with 9 bases between the two ends. The V gene's germline CDR1 is KGHSH and CDR2 LQKENI. The CDR3 runs 14 residues. The CDR3 is CASSPGSDNSPLHF. The CDR3 DNA follows: TGTGCCAGCTCACCAGGCAGCGACAATTCACCCCTCCACTTT. Full variable domain (remainder filled in from reference TRBV18 and TRBJ1-6): NAGVMQNPRHLVRRRGQEARLRCSPMKGHSHVYWYRQLPEEGLKFMVYLQKENIIDESGMPKERFSAEFPKEGPSILRIQQVVRGDSAAYFCASSPGSDNSPLHFGNGTRLTVT.

A few counts support this clonotype. The V and J genes are TRBV29-1 and TRBJ1-4, with 9 bases fitting TRBD1. From germline, CDR1 is SQVTM and CDR2 ANQGSEA. CDR3 size: 14 residues. Germline trimming cut 4 bases from V and 8 bases from J; bases unmatched to any gene: 8. The CDR3 protein is CSVGLGQGFEKLFF. The CDR3 bases are TGCAGCGTTGGCCTGGGACAGGGATTCGAAAAACTGTTTTTT.

V is TRBV6-1 and J is TRBJ2-4, with no clear D. This CDR3 is built from 18 residues. Trimming shortened V by 4 bases and J by 1 base, and 20 bases separated the two germline ends. Germline V CDR1 and CDR2: MNHNS, SASEGT. The CDR3 region is CASSAGVVGWSAKNIQYF. The CDR3 bases are TGTGCCAGCAGTGCGGGTGTTGTAGGTTGGTCTGCCAAAAACATTCAGTACTTC.

This clonotype was counted a single time. The rearrangement links TRBV9 to TRBJ2-6; D gene ambiguous. V gave up 4 bases and J gave up 0 bases, with 11 bases separating them. Germline CDR1 and CDR2: SGDLS and YYNGEE. The CDR3 is 16 residues long. CDR3 DNA: TGTGCCAGCAGCCCCCGTGAAGCCTCTGGGGCCAACGTCCTGACTTTC. Its protein product is CASSPREASGANVLTF.

The chain uses TRBV28 and TRBJ2-1; 7 bases fit TRBD1. Trimming took 7 bases from V and 7 from J; bases not matched to a gene: 16. The CDR3 is 16 residues long. Germline values: CDR1 MDHEN, CDR2 SYDVKM. CDR3 DNA sequence: TGTGCCAGCAACCCGACAGGGCCTATCTTGGGGAATGAGCAGTTCTTC. Its translation is CASNPTGPILGNEQFF.

This clonotype was seen at least ten times. The CDR3: CASSLDRLAARTQYF. The CDR3 DNA follows: TGTGCCAGCAGCTTAGATAGGCTAGCGGCGAGAACCCAGTACTTC. The V gene is TRBV11-2, the J gene TRBJ2-5; the match to TRBD2 covers 7 bases. The CDR3 runs to 15 residues. V gave up 0 bases and J gave up 8 bases; unmatched junction bases: 9. The V gene's germline CDR1 is SGHAT and CDR2 FQNNGV.